Each of the 21 T cell receptor beta chains below was sequenced from the same sample in a study of cytomegalovirus exposure and HLA in healthy donors. The PCR contained 60 Vbeta and 13 Jbeta primers. Libraries were prepared by immunoSEQ multiplex PCR; TCRdb keeps only in-frame clonotypes and omits some of them. The profile covers some 95,000 clones, with around 70% appearing a single time and 1.2% taken by the ten largest. Sequenced material: PBMCs. The origin of the receptors is a female donor in good health and CMV-seronegative.

The chain links TRBV27 to TRBJ1-2; 9 bases fit TRBD1. V lost 2 bases to trimming and J lost 7 bases; unmatched junction nucleotides: 2. The V gene's germline CDR1 is MNHEY and CDR2 SMNVEV (reference sequence). This CDR3 is built from 13 residues. The CDR3 region has the DNA TGTGCCAGCAGTTTAGGGACAGGGCTTGGCTACACCTTC. Translation gives CASSLGTGLGYTF.

The chain links TRBV30 to TRBJ1-1; no firm D call. The germline V and J ends were trimmed by 5 bases and 3 bases, with 10 bases remaining between them. This CDR3 has 12 amino acids. The germline gives CDR1 GTSNPN, CDR2 SVGIG (reference sequence). The CDR3: CAWLRMDTEAFF. In DNA, the CDR3 is TGTGCCTGGCTCAGGATGGACACTGAAGCTTTCTTT.

A few counts support this clone. The chain has TRBV27 and TRBJ2-7; D gene unclear. CDR1 and CDR2 (germline): MNHEY, SMNVEV (reference sequence). V gave up 2 bases and J gave up 7 bases, with 9 bases separating them. The CDR3 totals 12 residues. The CDR3 region has the DNA TGTGCCAGCAGTTTAGACCTGAGGGAGCAGTACTTC. This sequence encodes CASSLDLREQYF.

This clone was counted once. The V gene is TRBV10-3, the J gene TRBJ1-2; TRBD1 matches 11 bases. The CDR3 is 14 residues long. V shed 3 bases, J shed 6 bases, and the junction held 3 bases outside the gene matches. Looked up from germline, CDR1 is ENHRY and CDR2 is SYGVKD. CDR3 protein: CAISDLGQGDGYTF. DNA of the CDR3: TGTGCCATCAGTGATCTGGGACAGGGGGATGGCTACACCTTC.

The chain uses TRBV19 and TRBJ2-3; 8 nucleotides agree with TRBD1. There are 15 residues in the CDR3. The V gene end was trimmed by 6 bases and the J gene end by 0 bases; junction bases not matched to a gene: 5. The germline V gene has CDR1 LNHDA and CDR2 SQIVND (reference sequence). This CDR3 reads CASRDRGTSTDTQYF. The CDR3 coding sequence is TGTGCCAGTAGAGACAGGGGAACTAGCACAGATACGCAGTATTTT.

V and J are TRBV6-6 and TRBJ1-2; no reliable D call. CDR1 is MNHNY and CDR2 is SVGAGI in the germline V gene (reference sequence). Between the trimmed V and J ends, which lost 6 bases and 1 base, there was a span of 12 bases. This CDR3 is 14 amino acids long. This CDR3 reads CASRRGFNNYGYTF. The CDR3 nucleotides are TGTGCCAGCAGACGGGGTTTCAATAACTATGGCTACACCTTC.

The chain joins TRBV7-3 to TRBJ2-2, with TRBD1 matching over 11 bases. The trim removed 5 bases at V and 1 base at J, leaving 3 bases unmatched. Germline lookup yields CDR1 SGHTA and CDR2 FQGTGA. The CDR3 covers 16 residues. The CDR3 DNA is TGTGCCAGCAGCACCGGGACAGGGGGGAACACCGGGGAGCTGTTTTTT. Translating gives CASSTGTGGNTGELFF.

The chain employs TRBV5-1 and TRBJ2-6; no clear D gene. Germline V CDR1 and CDR2: SGHRS, YFSETQ. The CDR3 totals 16 residues. The V gene lost 9 bases and the J gene lost 0 bases, with 16 bases spanning the gap. The CDR3 loop reads CATTALPDSGANVLTF. The CDR3 region has the DNA TGCGCCACCACAGCACTCCCCGACTCTGGGGCCAACGTCCTGACTTTC.

The chain links TRBV6-5 to TRBJ1-2; D ambiguous. Trimming took 7 bases from V and 1 from J, leaving 13 bases between them. Germline CDR1 and CDR2: MNHEY and SVGAGI. The CDR3 contains 14 residues. The CDR3 here is CASTRAGINYGYTF. In DNA, the CDR3 is TGTGCCAGCACCCGGGCGGGGATTAACTATGGCTACACCTTC.

This chain joins TRBV30 and TRBJ1-2; the D gene is possibly TRBD1 (6 bases). The V end lost 3 bases, the J end lost 5 bases, and 10 bases lay between the germline ends. Per the germline V gene, CDR1 is GTSNPN and CDR2 is SVGIG (reference sequence). The CDR3 is made up of 12 amino acids. The CDR3 coding sequence is TGTGCCTGGAGACAGGGTCCTTATGGCTACACCTTC. Translating it yields CAWRQGPYGYTF.

Comments on this clone: Germline is not matched at one junction end, which may reflect a read error. J is TRBJ2-1 and V is TRBV4-3; D may be TRBD2 (6 bases). The CDR3 is 17 amino acids. CDR1 and CDR2 (germline): LGHNA, YSLEER. The CDR3 region is CVSSQGPSGYSYNEQFF. CDR3 bases: TGCGTCAGCAGCCAGGGACCCAGCGGGTACTCCTACAATGAGCAGTTCTTC.

The gene calls are TRBV2 and TRBJ2-3; the D is unclear. Looked up from germline, CDR1 is SNHLY and CDR2 is FYNNEI. This CDR3 has 10 residues. V was shortened by 10 bases and J by 8 bases, with 10 bases between the two germline ends. The CDR3 protein is CATQRSTQYF. The CDR3, as DNA: TGTGCCACCCAGCGTAGTACGCAGTATTTT. The complete variable domain, with remaining parts taken from reference TRBV2 and TRBJ2-3, reads EPEVTQTPSHQVTQMGQEVILRCVPISNHLYFYWYRQILGQKVEFLVSFYNNEISEKSEIFDDQFSVERPDGSNFTLKIRSTKLEDSAMYFCATQRSTQYFGPGTRLTVL.

The rearrangement joins TRBV7-2 to TRBJ2-3; 7 positions match TRBD2. Germline V CDR1 and CDR2: SGHTA, FQGNSA. The CDR3 is made up of 16 amino acids. The junction had 10 bases not matched to a gene; V was cut back by 1 base and J by 6 bases. In DNA form, the CDR3 reads TGTGCCAGCAGCTTAGGCGCGGGGGTAGGTTCGGATACGCAGTATTTT. It encodes CASSLGAGVGSDTQYF.

This clone was seen a few times. The V call is TRBV19, the J call TRBJ2-3; 7 nucleotides match TRBD1. CDR1 and CDR2 from the germline V gene are LNHDA and SQIVND (reference sequence). CDR3 size: 14 residues. Trimming took 7 bases from V and 0 from J; bases not matched to a gene: 4. CDR3 nucleotide sequence: TGTGCCAGTACTAAGGGGGCCAGCACAGATACGCAGTATTTT. It is translated as CASTKGASTDTQYF.

This rearrangement joins TRBV4-2 to TRBJ2-3; no firm D call. Trimming took off 4 bases at V and 4 bases at J, with 12 bases between the two ends. In germline, CDR1 is LGHNA, CDR2 YNFKEQ. The length of the CDR3 is 14 residues. CDR3 sequence (DNA): TGTGCCAGCAGCCCGTCGATTGAGGCAGATACGCAGTATTTT. Amino acid sequence: CASSPSIEADTQYF.

V and J are TRBV5-6 and TRBJ2-5, with TRBD1 identical over 7 bases. Germline trimming cut 5 bases from V and 3 bases from J; bases unmatched to any gene: 4. Germline V CDR1 and CDR2: SGHDT, YYEEEE. The length of the CDR3 is 13 residues. This CDR3 is CASSKGGEETQYF. DNA of the CDR3: TGTGCCAGCAGTAAAGGGGGCGAAGAGACCCAGTACTTC.

V and J are TRBV19 and TRBJ1-2; D uncertain. In germline, CDR1 is LNHDA, CDR2 SQIVND (reference sequence). V gave up 6 bases and J gave up 2 bases, with 7 bases separating them. The CDR3 extends over 12 amino acids. CDR3 DNA sequence: TGTGCCAGTAGCCATCAAAACTATGGCTACACCTTC. This sequence encodes CASSHQNYGYTF. The entire variable domain, with the rest obtained from reference TRBV19 and TRBJ1-2, is as follows: DGGITQSPKYLFRKEGQNVTLSCEQNLNHDAMYWYRQDPGQGLRLIYYSQIVNDFQKGDIAEGYSVSREKKESFPLTVTSAQKNPTAFYLCASSHQNYGYTFGSGTRLTVV.

The chain has TRBV15 and TRBJ2-7; 7 bases fit TRBD2. Germline CDR1 is LNHNV and CDR2 is YYDKDF (reference sequence). CDR3 length: 18 residues. The V and J ends lost 5 bases and 2 bases, in that order; junction bases with no gene match: 18. CDR3 nucleotides: TGTGCCACCAGCGACCCGCCAGCGGGATCCGGGGTCACCTACGAGCAGTACTTC. Amino acid sequence: CATSDPPAGSGVTYEQYF.

In this sample, this clone turned up once. This chain links TRBV9 with TRBJ2-2, with TRBD2 matching 7 bases. Germline-derived CDR1 and CDR2 are SGDLS and YYNGEE. This CDR3 comprises 16 residues. V was pared by 5 bases and J by 4 bases, with 11 bases of the junction left unmatched. The CDR3 DNA follows: TGTGCCAGCAGTGCCCCCCATGGGAGGGCCACCGGGGAGCTGTTTTTT. Protein sequence: CASSAPHGRATGELFF.

In its sample, this clone was seen a few times. The chain links TRBV2 to TRBJ2-7; 7 positions match TRBD2. V gave up 7 bases and J gave up 0 bases; unmatched junction bases: 6. CDR1 and CDR2 from the germline V gene are SNHLY and FYNNEI. The CDR3 extends over 14 amino acids. The CDR3 here is CASTAGTNSYEQYF. CDR3 in DNA: TGTGCCAGCACCGCCGGGACTAACTCCTACGAGCAGTACTTC. Complete variable domain (other parts from reference TRBV2 and TRBJ2-7): EPEVTQTPSHQVTQMGQEVILRCVPISNHLYFYWYRQILGQKVEFLVSFYNNEISEKSEIFDDQFSVERPDGSNFTLKIRSTKLEDSAMYFCASTAGTNSYEQYFGPGTRLTVT.

The V gene is TRBV6-1, the J gene TRBJ2-7, with TRBD2 as a possible D gene (6 bases). V lost 9 bases, J lost 2 bases, and 8 bases lay in between. The CDR3 is 11 amino acids. Germline CDR1 reads MNHNS; CDR2 reads SASEGT. CDR3 protein: CASSGTYEQYF. As DNA, the CDR3 is TGTGCCAGTAGCGGTACCTACGAGCAGTACTTC.